Below, 18 T cell receptor beta chains from the same sample are listed, as sequenced in a study of cytomegalovirus exposure and HLA in healthy donors. PCR amplification relied on 60 Vbeta primers (plus 13 Jbeta primers). Sequenced by immunoSEQ multiplex PCR; TCRdb stores in-frame clones only, minus some. Of 80,000 or so clones listed, around 80% are singletons. Input material: PBMCs. The receptors were gathered from a man between 50 and 59 years old in good health and CMV-seropositive.

The chain carries TRBV5-1 and TRBJ1-1, with 8 bases lining up with TRBD1. CDR1 SGHRS and CDR2 YFSETQ come from the germline V gene. This CDR3 region has 15 residues. V gave up 2 bases and J gave up 4 bases; unmatched junction bases: 7. CDR3 DNA: TGCGCCAGCAGCTTAGGACAGGGAACGGGCACTGAAGCTTTCTTT. Protein: CASSLGQGTGTEAFF.

V usage is TRBV4-1 and J usage is TRBJ1-2; 7 bases are a match to TRBD1. The V gene end was trimmed by 6 bases and the J gene end by 6 bases; junction bases not matched to a gene: 13. CDR1 and CDR2 from the germline V gene are MGHRA and YSYEKL. The CDR3 sequence is 15 residues long. The CDR3 DNA follows: TGCGCCAGCAGGTCCCCCCTGACAGGGATGGATGGCTACACCTTC. Translation: CASRSPLTGMDGYTF.

This clone was counted only a few times. The V call is TRBV7-8, the J call TRBJ2-5, with 7 bases fitting TRBD1. Trimming removed 4 bases from V and 3 bases from J; junction bases left unmatched: 5. Germline V CDR1 and CDR2: SGHVS, FQNEAQ. CDR3 length equals 14 residues. The CDR3 DNA sequence: TGTGCCAGCAGCTGGGACAGATTGGAAGAGACCCAGTACTTC. Translation gives CASSWDRLEETQYF.

Of note for this clone: One end of the junction fails to match germline, which may point to a read error. This CDR3 reads CASSLGDNRINF. CDR3 nucleotide sequence: TGTGCCAGCAGCTTAGGGGACAACCGTATAAACTTC. This chain links TRBV7-9 with TRBJ2-7, with D perhaps matching TRBD1 (6 bases). Germline V CDR1 and CDR2: SEHNR, FQNEAQ (reference sequence). The CDR3 is made up of 12 amino acids.

The chain links TRBV10-3 to TRBJ1-2; TRBD1 matches 8 bases. This CDR3 is 15 amino acids long. V was pared by 3 bases and J by 4 bases, with 7 bases of the junction left unmatched. Germline assignment: CDR1 ENHRY and CDR2 SYGVKD. The CDR3 region has the DNA TGTGCCATCAGTGAACCGGGACAGGCCATCTATGGCTACACCTTC. Translated: CAISEPGQAIYGYTF.

This clone was observed a single time. Germline and junction disagree at one end, which may indicate a read error. This chain connects TRBV6-5 to TRBJ2-5; 7 nucleotides match TRBD1. CDR1 is MNHEY and CDR2 is SVGAGI in the germline V gene. The CDR3 is 16 residues long. The CDR3 DNA reads TGTGCCAGCAGTCACTCCATTGACAGGGCGTGGGAGACCCAGTACTTC. Translating it yields CASSHSIDRAWETQYF.

This sequence joins TRBV20-1 and TRBJ1-1; D ambiguous. Germline V gene sequence: CDR1 DFQATT, CDR2 SNEGSKA (reference sequence). Between the trimmed V and J ends, which lost 6 bases and 6 bases, there was a span of 11 bases. CDR3 size: 11 residues. This CDR3 is CSAPEGPEAFF. The CDR3 coding sequence is TGCAGTGCCCCGGAGGGTCCTGAAGCTTTCTTT.

The chain links TRBV19 to TRBJ2-3; no clear D. The V gene lost 3 bases and the J gene lost 0 bases, with 13 bases spanning the gap. CDR1 and CDR2 from the germline V gene are LNHDA and SQIVND (reference sequence). The CDR3 loop spans 16 amino acids. The CDR3 nucleotides are TGTGCCAGTAGTATCCTTTGGCGGTTTAGCACAGATACGCAGTATTTT. Translation: CASSILWRFSTDTQYF.

The chain has TRBV18 and TRBJ2-1, with D hard to call. Germline assignment: CDR1 KGHSH and CDR2 LQKENI. Between the trimmed V and J ends, which lost 0 bases and 5 bases, there was a span of 8 bases. The CDR3 has 14 residues. This chain's CDR3 is CASSPPRPNNEQFF. CDR3 DNA: TGTGCCAGCTCACCACCTCGCCCTAACAATGAGCAGTTCTTC.

The V call is TRBV9, the J call TRBJ2-6; no reliable D call. Germline loops: CDR1 SGDLS, CDR2 YYNGEE. CDR3 length equals 15 residues. V was cut by 0 bases and J by 1 base, with 5 bases left in between. The CDR3 DNA follows: TGTGCCAGCAGCGTAGTCTTGTCTGGGGCCAACGTCCTGACTTTC. Protein product: CASSVVLSGANVLTF.

The chain links TRBV18 to TRBJ1-5, with 8 nucleotides matching TRBD1. CDR3 length equals 16 residues. From germline, CDR1 is KGHSH and CDR2 LQKENI. V lost 8 bases and J lost 2; bases outside the gene matches: 11. The CDR3 nucleotides are TGTGCCAGCGCGCCGACAGGGGTAAATGGCAATCAGCCCCAGCATTTT. It translates to CASAPTGVNGNQPQHF.

There are a few counts of this clone. The chain carries TRBV4-1 and TRBJ2-7; 11 bases are shared with TRBD2. The V and J ends lost 3 bases and 0 bases, in that order; junction bases with no gene match: 4. The CDR3 covers 16 residues. Germline-derived CDR1 and CDR2 are MGHRA and YSYEKL. Here the CDR3 reads CASSHATSGGSYEQYF. The CDR3 DNA is TGCGCCAGCAGCCATGCCACTAGCGGGGGCTCCTACGAGCAGTACTTC.

This chain uses TRBV5-5 with TRBJ1-6; D remains ambiguous. The CDR3 extends over 14 amino acids. V shed 1 base and J shed 6 bases, with 8 bases lying between them. Germline-derived CDR1 and CDR2 are SGHKS and YYEKEE (reference sequence). The CDR3 is CASSLIGFNSPLHF. Here the CDR3 DNA reads TGTGCCAGCAGCTTGATCGGGTTTAATTCACCCCTCCACTTT.

V and J are TRBV18 and TRBJ1-5, with D perhaps TRBD1 (5 bases). This CDR3 has 15 residues. From germline, CDR1 is KGHSH and CDR2 LQKENI. V dropped 2 bases and J dropped 6 bases, with 14 bases sitting between them. The CDR3 loop is CASSPDRTGIQPQHF. The CDR3 DNA reads TGTGCCAGCTCACCAGACCGCACAGGTATTCAGCCCCAGCATTTT.

The chain couples TRBV14 to TRBJ2-1; D perhaps matches TRBD2 (5 bases). V lost 0 bases, J lost 2 bases, and 26 bases lay in between. The CDR3 spans 21 residues. Germline V lookup: CDR1 SGHDN, CDR2 FVKESK. The CDR3: CASSQDTLGLVWGSTYNEQFF. In DNA, the CDR3 is TGTGCCAGCAGCCAAGATACACTTGGACTGGTATGGGGATCTACCTACAATGAGCAGTTCTTC.

This chain connects TRBV18 to TRBJ2-5; tentative D call: TRBD1 (6 bases). CDR3 length: 15 residues. Deletions cut 0 bases from V and 5 bases from J, with 13 bases between. Germline V lookup: CDR1 KGHSH, CDR2 LQKENI. The CDR3 region has the DNA TGTGCCAGCTCACCACCCACAGGGTGGAGGGAGACCCAGTACTTC. Protein product: CASSPPTGWRETQYF.

The rearrangement links TRBV11-3 to TRBJ1-1; D is uncertain. Germline values: CDR1 SGHNT, CDR2 YENEEA. The ends were cut back, 0 bases at V and 5 bases at J, with 7 bases in the middle. The CDR3 totals 13 residues. In DNA, the CDR3 is TGTGCCAGCAGCTTAGAGTATGAGACTGAAGCTTTCTTT. It yields the protein CASSLEYETEAFF.

This chain connects TRBV29-1 to TRBJ2-3, with D maybe TRBD1 (5 bases). Germline lookup yields CDR1 SQVTM and CDR2 ANQGSEA. This CDR3 is 12 amino acids long. The V end was cut by 8 bases, the J end by 6 bases, with 15 bases between. The CDR3 DNA follows: TGCAGCATGGACACCGCGCTGGATACGCAGTATTTT. It yields the protein CSMDTALDTQYF.